Below are 30 T cell receptor beta chains sequenced from a single sample in a study of shared clonotypes between healthy human individuals. Only in-frame clones appear in the TCRdb table, and some are missing; sequencing was by immunoSEQ multiplex PCR. The sample yields fewer than 600,000 clones, around 77% seen once. Sequencing used PBMCs. The receptor set was obtained from a woman in her thirties or forties in good health. Some clones in this sample may be carry-over from other donors' samples.

The chain links TRBV7-6 to TRBJ2-5; tentative D call: TRBD2 (5 bases). V shed 5 bases and J shed 7 bases, with 17 bases lying between them. The CDR3 has 14 residues. The germline V gene encodes CDR1 SGHVS and CDR2 FNYEAQ. The CDR3 region has the DNA TGTGCCAGCAGCCCCCCGGACTCCTCTGGGACCCAGTACTTC. This translates into CASSPPDSSGTQYF.

For this clone: Given a much more abundant clone one base away, this may be a read error. The CDR3 loop reads CASNLEFGEGLTDTQYF. DNA for the CDR3: TGTGCCAGCAATTTGGAGTTTGGGGAGGGGTTGACAGATACGCAGTATTTT. The gene calls are TRBV6-4 and TRBJ2-3, with 7 bases fitting TRBD2. Germline values: CDR1 MRHNA, CDR2 SNTAGT. The V and J ends lost 7 bases and 3 bases, in that order; junction bases with no gene match: 16. This CDR3 region has 17 residues.

Of note for this clone: A read error may explain this, as a much larger clone is one base away. The chain is built from TRBV7-2 and TRBJ2-7; the D gene is possibly TRBD1 (5 bases). Trimming removed 1 base from V and 2 bases from J, with 6 bases in between. Germline CDR1 reads SGHTA; CDR2 reads FQGNSA. The CDR3 loop spans 13 amino acids. This CDR3 reads CASSLGQPYEQYF. CDR3 sequence (DNA): TGTGCCAGCAGCTTAGGACAGCCCTACGAGCAGTACTTC. The full variable domain, its missing parts supplied by reference TRBV7-2 and TRBJ2-7, is GAGVSQSPSNKVTEKGKDVELRCDPISGHTALYWYRQSLGQGLEFLIYFQGNSAPDKSGLPSDRFSAERTGGSVSTLTIQRTQQEDSAVYLCASSLGQPYEQYFGPGTRLTVT.

The rearrangement joins TRBV6-1 to TRBJ2-7, with 8 nucleotides matching TRBD2. This CDR3 is 14 amino acids long. The germline V gene encodes CDR1 MNHNS and CDR2 SASEGT. V lost 7 bases and J lost 0; bases outside the gene matches: 5. The CDR3 is CASMASGYSYEQYF. The CDR3 DNA follows: TGTGCCAGCATGGCTAGCGGGTACTCCTACGAGCAGTACTTC.

This clone was recorded a few times. With a far larger clone one base away, a read error is the likely cause. Other DNA sequences in this specimen translate into the identical CDR3. The V call is TRBV30, the J call TRBJ2-5; 9 nucleotides line up with TRBD2. Gene TRBJ2-7 matches the end of the DNA better, so the J call may be wrong. The germline CDR1 and CDR2 sequences are GTSNPN and SVGIG (reference sequence). This CDR3 has 15 amino acids. CDR3 in amino acids: CAWSVRREGFYEQYF. CDR3 nucleotides: TGCGCCTGGAGTGTACGGCGGGAGGGCTTCTACGAGCAGTACTTC.

The chain uses TRBV30 and TRBJ2-7; possibly TRBD1 or TRBD2 for D (5 bases each). The CDR3 loop spans 14 amino acids. From germline, CDR1 is GTSNPN and CDR2 SVGIG (reference sequence). V gave up 0 bases and J gave up 2 bases, with 11 bases separating them. The CDR3 here is CAWSVSQGPYEQYF. For the CDR3, the DNA is TGTGCCTGGAGTGTATCCCAGGGACCCTACGAGCAGTACTTC.

The sample holds a few counts of this clone. This chain joins TRBV2 and TRBJ1-4; TRBD1 might be the D (6 bases). The CDR3 runs 12 residues. Between the trimmed V and J ends, which lost 6 bases and 7 bases, there was a span of 9 bases. From germline, CDR1 is SNHLY and CDR2 FYNNEI. The CDR3 DNA reads as TGTGCCAGCAGATGGGACACTGAAAAACTGTTTTTT. It encodes CASRWDTEKLFF.

Remarks on this clone: A much larger clone is a single base away; this may be a read error. The chain uses TRBV2 and TRBJ2-1; the match to TRBD2 covers 8 bases. CDR1 is SNHLY and CDR2 is FYNNEI in the germline V gene. The CDR3 covers 15 residues. CDR3 protein: CASRRAGGGSNGQFF. The CDR3 DNA is TGTGCCAGCAGGCGTGCGGGGGGAGGGTCCAATGGGCAGTTCTTC.

This clone was recorded once. The CDR3 DNA reads as TGTGCCACCAGCGTCACAGGGGACCAGCCCCAGCATTTT. Translated: CATSVTGDQPQHF. V is TRBV15 and J is TRBJ1-5; 7 nucleotides agree with TRBD1. Looked up from germline, CDR1 is LNHNV and CDR2 is YYDKDF (reference sequence). The V gene end was trimmed by 5 bases and the J gene end by 7 bases; junction bases not matched to a gene: 5. The CDR3 has 13 residues.

This chain uses TRBV5-4 with TRBJ2-2; D is possibly TRBD2 (5 bases). V was pared by 4 bases and J by 1 base, with 11 bases between. This CDR3 comprises 15 residues. Germline CDR1 SGHNT, CDR2 YYREEE (reference sequence). In DNA form, the CDR3 reads TGTGCCAGCAGCCCGGACTTGCGGAACACCGGGGAGCTGTTTTTT. Translated: CASSPDLRNTGELFF.

The chain uses TRBV18 and TRBJ1-2, with TRBD1 matching over 9 bases. This CDR3 region has 13 residues. Germline lookup yields CDR1 KGHSH and CDR2 LQKENI. After removal of 3 bases from V and 6 bases from J, the junction contained 2 bases not matched to a gene. The CDR3 DNA follows: TGTGCCAGCTCACCCGGGACAGGGAATGGCTACACCTTC. This gives the protein CASSPGTGNGYTF.

The V gene is TRBV14, the J gene TRBJ2-7; D ambiguous. Germline V gene lookup returns CDR1 SGHDN and CDR2 FVKESK. Deletions cut 1 base from V and 5 bases from J, with 9 bases between. The CDR3 contains 13 residues. DNA for the CDR3: TGTGCCAGCAGCCAAGTTCGACTGCACGAGCAGTACTTC. This gives the protein CASSQVRLHEQYF.

V and J are TRBV11-2 and TRBJ2-1, with 7 bases matching TRBD2. CDR3 length equals 13 residues. With 5 bases clipped from V and 12 bases from J, the junction kept 10 bases outside the gene matches. Germline V gene lookup returns CDR1 SGHAT and CDR2 FQNNGV. Written as DNA, the CDR3 is TGTGCCAGCAGCCAAGGGAGGGCGATCGCGCAGTTCTTC. It specifies CASSQGRAIAQFF.

The chain uses TRBV5-1 and TRBJ1-2; 9 nucleotides line up with TRBD1. Germline trimming cut 3 bases from V and 2 bases from J; bases unmatched to any gene: 8. The CDR3 consists of 16 residues. CDR1 and CDR2 from the germline V gene are SGHRS and YFSETQ. CDR3 in DNA: TGCGCCAGCAGCTCGTCCCGGGACAGGGTCAACTATGGCTACACCTTC. Protein sequence: CASSSSRDRVNYGYTF.

The chain couples TRBV9 to TRBJ1-1, with TRBD1 as a possible D gene (5 bases). The CDR3 loop spans 16 amino acids. Germline V gene sequence: CDR1 SGDLS, CDR2 YYNGEE. V lost 3 bases, J lost 2 bases, and 17 bases lay in between. The CDR3 protein is CASSASTRGRNTEAFF. CDR3 sequence (DNA): TGTGCCAGCAGCGCAAGCACAAGGGGTAGAAACACTGAAGCTTTCTTT.

Written as DNA, the CDR3 is TGTGCCAGCAGCCGGGACCTAACTCGTTTTTGGCCCCAGCATTTT. Amino acids: CASSRDLTRFWPQHF. This chain links TRBV9 with TRBJ1-5; the D gene is possibly TRBD1 (5 bases). The germline V gene encodes CDR1 SGDLS and CDR2 YYNGEE. Between the trimmed V and J ends, which lost 4 bases and 9 bases, there was a span of 20 bases. The CDR3 is made up of 15 amino acids.

The gene calls are TRBV7-2 and TRBJ2-7, with a possible D match to TRBD2 (5 bases). The germline V gene has CDR1 SGHTA and CDR2 FQGNSA. V was cut by 1 base and J by 6 bases, with 13 bases left in between. This CDR3 is 14 amino acids long. This chain's CDR3 is CASSLVSGAAEQYF. The CDR3 DNA is TGTGCCAGCAGCTTAGTGAGCGGCGCAGCCGAGCAGTACTTC.

In this sample, this clone turned up once. The chain couples TRBV28 to TRBJ1-1; 7 bases match TRBD1. This CDR3 has 19 residues. The ends lost 0 bases at V and 1 base at J; junction bases unmatched: 14. Germline V lookup: CDR1 MDHEN, CDR2 SYDVKM. The CDR3 spells CASSLWGARQGPKNTEAFF. CDR3 nucleotides: TGTGCCAGCAGTTTATGGGGGGCCCGACAGGGCCCGAAGAACACTGAAGCTTTCTTT.

The V call is TRBV6-5, the J call TRBJ2-5, with 7 bases matching TRBD1. Germline loops: CDR1 MNHEY, CDR2 SVGAGI. The CDR3 sequence is 13 residues long. Germline trimming cut 5 bases from V and 5 bases from J; bases unmatched to any gene: 5. The CDR3 spells CASSRDRVETQYF. The DNA for the CDR3 is TGTGCCAGCAGTCGAGACAGGGTGGAGACCCAGTACTTC.

On this clone itself: A far larger clone is a single base away, which makes a read error likely. V and J are TRBV29-1 and TRBJ2-1; TRBD1 agrees at 8 bases. This CDR3 is built from 16 residues. Looked up from germline, CDR1 is SQVTM and CDR2 is ANQGSEA. The CDR3 sequence: CGVESDRASGDNEQFF. DNA of the CDR3: TGCGGCGTTGAGTCGGACAGGGCCTCAGGGGACAATGAGCAGTTCTTC.

This chain uses TRBV7-2 with TRBJ2-1; the match to TRBD1 covers 7 bases. This CDR3 is built from 15 residues. The ends lost 7 bases at V and 8 bases at J; junction bases unmatched: 14. Germline lookup yields CDR1 SGHTA and CDR2 FQGNSA. CDR3 nucleotide sequence: TGTGCCAGCAACATACAGGGGTCTTTCGTCGATGAGCAGTTCTTC. This gives the protein CASNIQGSFVDEQFF. The full variable domain, its missing parts supplied by reference TRBV7-2 and TRBJ2-1, is GAGVSQSPSNKVTEKGKDVELRCDPISGHTALYWYRQSLGQGLEFLIYFQGNSAPDKSGLPSDRFSAERTGGSVSTLTIQRTQQEDSAVYLCASNIQGSFVDEQFFGPGTRLTVL.

This clone has ten or more counts. The V gene is TRBV4-1, the J gene TRBJ2-3; the D gene is possibly TRBD1 (5 bases). Germline CDR1 and CDR2: MGHRA and YSYEKL. The V gene lost 2 bases and the J gene lost 8 bases, with 8 bases spanning the gap. This CDR3 has 12 residues. This CDR3 is CASSQTGGTQYF. CDR3 DNA sequence: TGCGCCAGCAGCCAAACAGGCGGTACGCAGTATTTT.

The chain links TRBV7-9 to TRBJ1-4; weak D call: TRBD1 (5 bases). The CDR3 consists of 14 residues. V was clipped by 3 bases and J by 6 bases, with 11 bases between them. The germline CDR1 and CDR2 sequences are SEHNR and FQNEAQ (reference sequence). CDR3 sequence: CASSFGGGDEKLFF. CDR3 sequence (DNA): TGTGCCAGCAGCTTCGGTGGGGGGGATGAAAAACTGTTTTTT. Combining the CDR3 with reference TRBV7-9 and TRBJ1-4 gives the whole variable domain DTGVSQNPRHKITKRGQNVTFRCDPISEHNRLYWYRQTLGQGPEFLTYFQNEAQLEKSRLLSDRFSAERPKGSFSTLEIQRTEQGDSAMYLCASSFGGGDEKLFFGSGTQLSVL.

The chain couples TRBV15 to TRBJ2-5; 7 bases match TRBD1. Germline V lookup: CDR1 LNHNV, CDR2 YYDKDF (reference sequence). V shed 4 bases and J 4 bases; nucleotides not matched to a gene: 6. This CDR3 comprises 14 residues. The CDR3 nucleotides are TGTGCCACCAGCAAAGGACAGGCAGGAGAGACCCAGTACTTC. This gives the protein CATSKGQAGETQYF.

The J gene is TRBJ1-5, the V gene TRBV10-3; tentative D call: TRBD1 (5 bases). CDR1 and CDR2 from the germline V gene are ENHRY and SYGVKD. The CDR3 totals 12 residues. Deletions cut 8 bases from V and 9 bases from J, with 14 bases between. The CDR3 protein is CAIGGSGRPQHF. The CDR3 nucleotides are TGTGCCATCGGGGGGAGCGGTCGGCCCCAGCATTTT.

The rearrangement joins TRBV7-2 to TRBJ2-1; 9 bases map to TRBD2. The V gene's germline CDR1 is SGHTA and CDR2 FQGNSA. V lost 5 bases and J lost 7; bases outside the gene matches: 9. This CDR3 has 15 amino acids. CDR3 sequence reads: CASSLTSGSANEQFF. CDR3 DNA sequence: TGTGCCAGCAGCCTTACTAGCGGGTCGGCTAATGAGCAGTTCTTC.

The chain employs TRBV9 and TRBJ2-3, with D hard to call. Deletions cut 4 bases from V and 2 bases from J, with 11 bases between. CDR3 length: 14 amino acids. The germline V gene has CDR1 SGDLS and CDR2 YYNGEE. The CDR3: CASSPDWYTDTQYF. CDR3 bases: TGTGCCAGCAGCCCAGACTGGTACACAGATACGCAGTATTTT.

The chain has TRBV5-1 and TRBJ2-3, with 14 bases aligning to TRBD2. Trimming cost V 4 bases and J 5 bases; bases outside gene matches: 6. The CDR3 length is 16 residues. CDR1 SGHRS and CDR2 YFSETQ come from the germline V gene. CDR3 region: CASSPGLAGVRDTQYF. CDR3 nucleotides: TGCGCCAGCAGCCCGGGACTAGCGGGAGTCCGAGATACGCAGTATTTT.

The chain joins TRBV11-2 to TRBJ2-1; TRBD2 agrees at 9 bases. The CDR3 contains 16 residues. Germline values: CDR1 SGHAT, CDR2 FQNNGV. The trim removed 1 base at V and 4 bases at J, leaving 5 bases unmatched. CDR3: CASSLVGSGRYNEQFF. The DNA of the CDR3 is TGTGCCAGCAGCTTAGTGGGTAGCGGGAGATACAATGAGCAGTTCTTC.

The DNA of the CDR3 is TGTGCCAGCAGTTTAGGCGGTCCCCTGGGGGAGCAGTACTTC. This translates into CASSLGGPLGEQYF. The chain employs TRBV28 and TRBJ2-7; no clear D. The CDR3 is 14 amino acids. Deletions cut 2 bases from V and 7 bases from J, with 15 bases between. Germline V gene lookup returns CDR1 MDHEN and CDR2 SYDVKM.